Below, 4 T cell receptor beta chains from the same sample are listed, as sequenced in a study of lymphopenia after photon versus proton radiotherapy. Assay: immunoSEQ multiplex PCR; the TCRdb copy retains only in-frame clones and omits some. The data contain about 70,000 clones, 87% of them singletons. The source was peripheral blood, collected from a patient treated with proton-based radiotherapy. The receptors derive from an older man with esophageal cancer.

This clone was seen a handful of times. This chain uses TRBV19 with TRBJ2-2; TRBD1 agrees at 7 bases. The J segment lost 3 bases and the V segment lost 4 bases, leaving 14 bases of the junction unmatched. The CDR3 is 18 residues long. Germline CDR1 reads LNHDA; CDR2 reads SQIVND (reference sequence). As DNA, the CDR3 is TGTGCCAGTAGTAAAGTAAGCTCCGGGACAGTTGACACCGGGGAGCTGTTTTTT. This sequence encodes CASSKVSSGTVDTGELFF.

The chain carries TRBV19 and TRBJ2-5; 9 bases map to TRBD1. This CDR3 is built from 15 residues. The germline gives CDR1 LNHDA, CDR2 SQIVND (reference sequence). V was pared by 4 bases and J by 1 base, with 4 bases of the junction left unmatched. The CDR3 sequence is CASSKRGQGQETQYF. CDR3 DNA sequence: TGTGCCAGTAGTAAAAGGGGACAGGGCCAAGAGACCCAGTACTTC.

The chain couples TRBV4-3 to TRBJ2-4, with 13 positions matching TRBD2. V shed 1 base, J shed 7 bases, and the junction held 7 bases outside the gene matches. Looked up from germline, CDR1 is LGHNA and CDR2 is YSLEER. This CDR3 has 17 amino acids. The DNA for the CDR3 is TGCGCCAGCAGCCAAGGGACCGGGACTAGCGGGGCGAACATTCAGTACTTC. Amino acid sequence: CASSQGTGTSGANIQYF.

The chain has TRBV18 and TRBJ2-2; the match to TRBD1 covers 9 bases. Germline CDR1 is KGHSH and CDR2 is LQKENI. CDR3 size: 15 residues. V lost 6 bases and J lost 4; bases outside the gene matches: 6. The DNA for the CDR3 is TGTGCCAGCTCCCAACAGGGGGCACGCACCGGGGAGCTGTTTTTT. Amino acid sequence: CASSQQGARTGELFF.